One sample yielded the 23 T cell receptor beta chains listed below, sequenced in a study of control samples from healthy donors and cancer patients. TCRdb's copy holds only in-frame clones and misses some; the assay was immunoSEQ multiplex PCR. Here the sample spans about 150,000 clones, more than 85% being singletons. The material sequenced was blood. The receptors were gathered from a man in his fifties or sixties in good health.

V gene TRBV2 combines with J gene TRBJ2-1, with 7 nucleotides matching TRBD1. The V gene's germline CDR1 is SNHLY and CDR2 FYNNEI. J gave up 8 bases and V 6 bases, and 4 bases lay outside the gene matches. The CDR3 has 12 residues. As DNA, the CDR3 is TGTGCCAGCAGCGATACAGGGGATGAGCAGTTCTTC. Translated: CASSDTGDEQFF.

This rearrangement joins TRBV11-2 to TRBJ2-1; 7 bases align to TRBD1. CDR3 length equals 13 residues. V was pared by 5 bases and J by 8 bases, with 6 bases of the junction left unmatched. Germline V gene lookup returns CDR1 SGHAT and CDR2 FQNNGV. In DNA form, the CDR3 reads TGTGCCAGCAGCCGTGACAGGGCCCATGAGCAGTTCTTC. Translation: CASSRDRAHEQFF.

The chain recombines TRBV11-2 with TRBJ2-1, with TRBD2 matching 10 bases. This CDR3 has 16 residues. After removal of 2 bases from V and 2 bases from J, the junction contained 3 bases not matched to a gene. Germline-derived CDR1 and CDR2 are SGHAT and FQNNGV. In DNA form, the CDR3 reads TGTGCCAGCAGCTTATATACTAGCGGGGCCTACAATGAGCAGTTCTTC. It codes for CASSLYTSGAYNEQFF.

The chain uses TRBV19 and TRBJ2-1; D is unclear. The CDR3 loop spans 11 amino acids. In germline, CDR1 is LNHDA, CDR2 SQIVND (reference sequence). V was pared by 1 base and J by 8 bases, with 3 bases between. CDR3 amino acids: CASSIGHEQFF. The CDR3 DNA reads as TGTGCCAGTAGTATAGGTCATGAGCAGTTCTTC. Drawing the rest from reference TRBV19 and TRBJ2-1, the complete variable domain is DGGITQSPKYLFRKEGQNVTLSCEQNLNHDAMYWYRQDPGQGLRLIYYSQIVNDFQKGDIAEGYSVSREKKESFPLTVTSAQKNPTAFYLCASSIGHEQFFGPGTRLTVL.

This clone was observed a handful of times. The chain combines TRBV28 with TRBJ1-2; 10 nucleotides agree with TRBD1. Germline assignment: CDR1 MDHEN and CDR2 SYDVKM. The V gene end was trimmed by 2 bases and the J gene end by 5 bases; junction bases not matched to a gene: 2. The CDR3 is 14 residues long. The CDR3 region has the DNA TGTGCCAGCAGTTTAGACAGGGGGCTTTATGGCTACACCTTC. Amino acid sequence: CASSLDRGLYGYTF.

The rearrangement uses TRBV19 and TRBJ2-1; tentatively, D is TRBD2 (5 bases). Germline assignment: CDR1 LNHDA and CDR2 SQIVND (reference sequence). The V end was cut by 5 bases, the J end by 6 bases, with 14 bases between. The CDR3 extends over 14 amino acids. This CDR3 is CASSRLAASNEQFF. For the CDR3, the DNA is TGTGCCAGTAGTCGGCTAGCCGCTTCCAATGAGCAGTTCTTC. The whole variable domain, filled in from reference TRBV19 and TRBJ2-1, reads DGGITQSPKYLFRKEGQNVTLSCEQNLNHDAMYWYRQDPGQGLRLIYYSQIVNDFQKGDIAEGYSVSREKKESFPLTVTSAQKNPTAFYLCASSRLAASNEQFFGPGTRLTVL.

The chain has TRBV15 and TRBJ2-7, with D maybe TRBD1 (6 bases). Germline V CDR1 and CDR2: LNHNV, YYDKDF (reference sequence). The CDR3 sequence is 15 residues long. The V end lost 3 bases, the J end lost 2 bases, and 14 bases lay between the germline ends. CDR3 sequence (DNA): TGTGCCACCAGCAGGGCTTACAGGGAGACCTACGAGCAGTACTTC. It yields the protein CATSRAYRETYEQYF.

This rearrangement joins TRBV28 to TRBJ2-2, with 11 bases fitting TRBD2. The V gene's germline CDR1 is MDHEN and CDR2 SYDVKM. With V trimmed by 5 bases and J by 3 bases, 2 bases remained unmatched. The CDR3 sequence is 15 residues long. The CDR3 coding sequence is TGTGCCAGCAGTCGACTAGCGGGACACACCGGGGAGCTGTTTTTT. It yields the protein CASSRLAGHTGELFF.

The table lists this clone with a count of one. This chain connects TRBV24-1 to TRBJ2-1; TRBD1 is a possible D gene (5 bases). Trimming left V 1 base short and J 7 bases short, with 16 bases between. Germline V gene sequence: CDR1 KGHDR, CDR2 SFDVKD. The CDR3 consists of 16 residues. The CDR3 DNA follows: TGTGCCACCAGTGATTTCTCACACAAAAACAGGAATGAGCAGTTCTTC. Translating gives CATSDFSHKNRNEQFF.

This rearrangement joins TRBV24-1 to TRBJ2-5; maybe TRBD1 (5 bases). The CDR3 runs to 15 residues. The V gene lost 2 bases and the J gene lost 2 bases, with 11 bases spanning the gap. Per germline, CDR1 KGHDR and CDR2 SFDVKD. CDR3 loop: CATSDSIDRQETQYF. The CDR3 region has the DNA TGTGCCACCAGTGATTCCATAGACAGACAAGAGACCCAGTACTTC.

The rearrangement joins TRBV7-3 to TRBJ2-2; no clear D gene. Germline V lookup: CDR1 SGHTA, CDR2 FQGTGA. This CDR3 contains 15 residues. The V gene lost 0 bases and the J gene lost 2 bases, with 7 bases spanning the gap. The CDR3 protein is CASSLTTTNTGELFF. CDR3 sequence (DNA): TGTGCCAGCAGCTTAACTACCACTAACACCGGGGAGCTGTTTTTT.

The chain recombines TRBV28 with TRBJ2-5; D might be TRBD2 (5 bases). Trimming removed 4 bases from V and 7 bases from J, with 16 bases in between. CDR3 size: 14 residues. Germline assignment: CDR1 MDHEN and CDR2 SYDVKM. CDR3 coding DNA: TGTGCCAGCAGTTCTGGGTCCTACGGGGTGACCCAGTACTTC. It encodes CASSSGSYGVTQYF.

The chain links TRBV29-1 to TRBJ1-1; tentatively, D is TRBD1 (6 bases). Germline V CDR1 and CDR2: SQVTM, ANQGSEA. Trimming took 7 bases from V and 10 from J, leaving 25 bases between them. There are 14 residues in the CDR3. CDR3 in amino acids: CSALDRFSERGAFF. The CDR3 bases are TGCAGCGCTTTAGACAGGTTTTCGGAAAGGGGAGCTTTCTTT.

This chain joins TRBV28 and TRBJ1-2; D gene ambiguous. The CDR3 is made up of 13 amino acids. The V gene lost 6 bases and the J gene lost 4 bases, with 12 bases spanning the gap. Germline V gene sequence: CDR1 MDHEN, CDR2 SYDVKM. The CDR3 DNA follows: TGTGCCAGCAGACTCCCGCTGGGCTATGGCTACACCTTC. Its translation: CASRLPLGYGYTF.

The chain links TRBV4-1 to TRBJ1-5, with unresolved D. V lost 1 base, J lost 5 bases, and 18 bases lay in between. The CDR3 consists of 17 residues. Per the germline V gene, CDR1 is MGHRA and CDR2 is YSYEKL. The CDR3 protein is CASSQAGRHGWDQPQHF. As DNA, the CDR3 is TGCGCCAGCAGCCAAGCGGGTCGACATGGGTGGGATCAGCCCCAGCATTTT.

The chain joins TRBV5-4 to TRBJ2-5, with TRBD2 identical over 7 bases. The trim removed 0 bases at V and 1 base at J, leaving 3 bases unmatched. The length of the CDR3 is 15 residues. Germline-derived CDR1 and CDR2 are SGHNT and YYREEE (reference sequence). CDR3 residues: CASSLGGSLQETQYF. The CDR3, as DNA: TGTGCCAGCAGCTTGGGCGGGAGCCTCCAAGAGACCCAGTACTTC.

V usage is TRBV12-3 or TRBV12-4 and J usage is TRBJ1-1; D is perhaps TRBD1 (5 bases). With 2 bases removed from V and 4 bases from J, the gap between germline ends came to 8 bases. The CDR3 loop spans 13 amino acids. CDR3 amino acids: CASSLRGGTEAFF. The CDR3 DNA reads TGTGCCAGCAGTTTACGGGGGGGCACTGAAGCTTTCTTT.

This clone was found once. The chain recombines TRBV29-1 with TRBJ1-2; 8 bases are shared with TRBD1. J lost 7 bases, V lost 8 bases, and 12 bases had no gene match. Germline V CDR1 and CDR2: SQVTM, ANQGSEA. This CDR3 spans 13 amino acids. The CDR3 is CSLRGQGLSGYTF. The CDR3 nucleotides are TGCAGCCTTCGAGGACAGGGACTTTCTGGCTACACCTTC.

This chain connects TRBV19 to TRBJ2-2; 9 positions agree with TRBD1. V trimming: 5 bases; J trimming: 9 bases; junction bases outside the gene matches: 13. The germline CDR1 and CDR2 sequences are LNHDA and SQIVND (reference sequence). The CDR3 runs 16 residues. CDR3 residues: CASSYRDRVLSRELFF. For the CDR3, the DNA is TGTGCCAGTAGTTATCGGGACAGGGTGCTTTCCCGGGAGCTGTTTTTT.

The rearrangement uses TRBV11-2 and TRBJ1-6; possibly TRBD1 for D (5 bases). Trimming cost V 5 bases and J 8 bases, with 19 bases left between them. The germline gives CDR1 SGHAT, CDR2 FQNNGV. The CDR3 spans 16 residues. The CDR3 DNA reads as TGTGCCAGCAGCCCATGGGCGGGGGTTGTGTATTCACCCCTCCACTTT. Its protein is CASSPWAGVVYSPLHF.

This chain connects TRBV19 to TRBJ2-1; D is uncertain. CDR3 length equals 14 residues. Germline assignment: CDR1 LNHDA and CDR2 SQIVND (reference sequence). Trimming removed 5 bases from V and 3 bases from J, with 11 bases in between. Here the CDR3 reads CASSSGGDYNEQFF. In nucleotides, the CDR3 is TGTGCCAGTAGTTCTGGCGGAGACTACAATGAGCAGTTCTTC.

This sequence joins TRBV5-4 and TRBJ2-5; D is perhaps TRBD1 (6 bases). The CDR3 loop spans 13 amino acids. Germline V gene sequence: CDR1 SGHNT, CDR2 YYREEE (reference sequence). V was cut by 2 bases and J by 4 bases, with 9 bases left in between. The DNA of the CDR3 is TGTGCCAGCAGCTTTGAGGACAGAGAGACCCAGTACTTC. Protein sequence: CASSFEDRETQYF.

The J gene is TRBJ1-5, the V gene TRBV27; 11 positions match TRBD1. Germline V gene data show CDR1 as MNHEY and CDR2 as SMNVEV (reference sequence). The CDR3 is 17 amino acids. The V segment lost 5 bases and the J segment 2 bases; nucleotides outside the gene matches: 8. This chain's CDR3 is CASSNGQGASGNQPQHF. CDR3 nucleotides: TGTGCCAGCAGTAATGGACAGGGGGCAAGTGGCAATCAGCCCCAGCATTTT.